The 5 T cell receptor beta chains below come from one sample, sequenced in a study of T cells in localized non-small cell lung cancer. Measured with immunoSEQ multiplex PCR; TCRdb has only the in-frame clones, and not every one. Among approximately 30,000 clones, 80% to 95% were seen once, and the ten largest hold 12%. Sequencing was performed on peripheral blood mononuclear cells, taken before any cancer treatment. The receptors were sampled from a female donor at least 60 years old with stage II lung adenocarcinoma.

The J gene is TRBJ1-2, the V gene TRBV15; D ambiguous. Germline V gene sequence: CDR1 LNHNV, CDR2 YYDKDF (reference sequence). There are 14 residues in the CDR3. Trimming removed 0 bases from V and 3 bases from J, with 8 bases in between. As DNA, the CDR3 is TGTGCCACCAGCAGAGATTACGGGGACTATGGCTACACCTTC. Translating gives CATSRDYGDYGYTF.

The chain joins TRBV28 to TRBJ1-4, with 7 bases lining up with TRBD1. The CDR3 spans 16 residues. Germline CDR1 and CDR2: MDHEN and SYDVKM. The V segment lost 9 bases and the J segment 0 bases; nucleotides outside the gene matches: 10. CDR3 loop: CASSWEGAATNEKLFF. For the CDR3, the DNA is TGTGCCAGTTCTTGGGAGGGGGCCGCAACTAATGAAAAACTGTTTTTT.

The CDR3 DNA sequence: TGTGCCAGCAGCTCCCCGGCCTTAGGGGGCGCGGGCGAGACCCAGTACTTC. This codes for CASSSPALGGAGETQYF. This sequence joins TRBV5-4 and TRBJ2-5; TRBD1 agrees at 7 bases. Germline loops: CDR1 SGHNT, CDR2 YYREEE (reference sequence). The CDR3 is made up of 17 amino acids. V was pared by 3 bases and J by 5 bases, with 16 bases of the junction left unmatched.

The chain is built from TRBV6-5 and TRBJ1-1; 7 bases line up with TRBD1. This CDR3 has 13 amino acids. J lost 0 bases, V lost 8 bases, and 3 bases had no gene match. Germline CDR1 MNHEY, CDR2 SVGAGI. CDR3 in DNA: TGTGCCAGCGGGGACAGATTGAACACTGAAGCTTTCTTT. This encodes CASGDRLNTEAFF.

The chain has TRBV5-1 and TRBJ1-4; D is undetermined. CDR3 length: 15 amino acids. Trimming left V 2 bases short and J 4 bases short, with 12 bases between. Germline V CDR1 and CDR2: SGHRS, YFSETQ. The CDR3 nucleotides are TGCGCCAGCAGCTTAACCGGGCCCCGTAATGAAAAACTGTTTTTT. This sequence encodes CASSLTGPRNEKLFF.